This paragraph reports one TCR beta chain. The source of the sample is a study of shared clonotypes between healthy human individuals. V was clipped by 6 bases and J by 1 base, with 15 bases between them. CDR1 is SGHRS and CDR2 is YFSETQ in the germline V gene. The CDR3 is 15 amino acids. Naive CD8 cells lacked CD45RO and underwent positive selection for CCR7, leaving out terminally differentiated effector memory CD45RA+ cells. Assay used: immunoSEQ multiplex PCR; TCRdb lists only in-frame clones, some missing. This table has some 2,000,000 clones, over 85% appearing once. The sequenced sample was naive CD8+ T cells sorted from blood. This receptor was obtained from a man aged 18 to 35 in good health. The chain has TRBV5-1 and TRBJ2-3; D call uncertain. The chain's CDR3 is CASIRGSQGTDTQYF. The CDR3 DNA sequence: TGCGCCAGCATCCGTGGGTCCCAAGGCACAGATACGCAGTATTTT. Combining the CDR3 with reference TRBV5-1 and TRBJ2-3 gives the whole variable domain KAGVTQTPRYLIKTRGQQVTLSCSPISGHRSVSWYQQTPGQGLQFLFEYFSETQRNKGNFPGRFSGRQFSNSRSEMNVSTLELGDSALYLCASIRGSQGTDTQYFGPGTRLTVL.